The next 10 T cell receptor beta chains were all read from a single sample in a study of siplizumab effects on memory and regulatory T cells. The assay was immunoSEQ multiplex PCR, and TCRdb's table has in-frame clones only and misses some. The table has about 48,000 clones, about 90% seen once; the top ten hold under 0.35%. What was sequenced was naive CD8+ T cells sorted from blood. The origin of the receptors is a human donor in good health.

This clone was seen only once. This chain links TRBV29-1 with TRBJ2-1; 7 bases match TRBD2. The germline V gene has CDR1 SQVTM and CDR2 ANQGSEA. The CDR3 spans 15 residues. The V and J ends lost 1 base and 9 bases, in that order; junction bases with no gene match: 12. CDR3 DNA sequence: TGCAGCGTTGAAGTTGGGACTACCTTTTTAGGTGAGCAGTTCTTC. Translated, it gives CSVEVGTTFLGEQFF.

The genes are TRBV19 and TRBJ1-1; D is possibly TRBD1 (6 bases). Germline CDR1 LNHDA, CDR2 SQIVND (reference sequence). The V end was cut by 3 bases, the J end by 4 bases, with 12 bases between. This CDR3 is built from 14 residues. CDR3 in amino acids: CASSIGGRGTEAFF. CDR3 DNA: TGTGCCAGTAGTATCGGGGGCAGGGGCACTGAAGCTTTCTTT.

The V call is TRBV7-9, the J call TRBJ2-7, with D tentatively TRBD1 (5 bases). Germline values: CDR1 SEHNR, CDR2 FQNEAQ (reference sequence). The CDR3 runs 12 residues. DNA of the CDR3: TGTGCATCAAGGGGTGAAGGCTACGAGCAGTACTTC. It is translated as CASRGEGYEQYF. Full variable domain (rest looked up from reference TRBV7-9 and TRBJ2-7): DTGVSQNPRHKITKRGQNVTFRCDPISEHNRLYWYRQTLGQGPEFLTYFQNEAQLEKSRLLSDRFSAERPKGSFSTLEIQRTEQGDSAMYLCASRGEGYEQYFGPGTRLTVT.

This clone was observed a handful of times. J is TRBJ1-5 and V is TRBV4-1; no clear D. Germline CDR1 is MGHRA and CDR2 is YSYEKL. Trimming removed 4 bases from V and 2 bases from J, with 15 bases in between. There are 16 residues in the CDR3. The CDR3 DNA reads TGCGCCAGCAGCCTCTTCGGAGGCAACGGCAATCAGCCCCAGCATTTT. Protein product: CASSLFGGNGNQPQHF.

The chain is built from TRBV5-1 and TRBJ1-1; 8 bases match TRBD1. The CDR3 loop spans 13 amino acids. CDR1 is SGHRS and CDR2 is YFSETQ in the germline V gene. Trimming removed 4 bases from V and 4 bases from J; junction bases left unmatched: 3. The CDR3: CASSGTGPTEAFF. CDR3 sequence (DNA): TGCGCCAGCAGCGGGACAGGTCCCACTGAAGCTTTCTTT.

The chain joins TRBV4-1 to TRBJ2-1, with 9 bases lining up with TRBD2. V lost 4 bases to trimming and J lost 4 bases; unmatched junction nucleotides: 11. The CDR3 totals 17 residues. Germline CDR1 is MGHRA and CDR2 is YSYEKL. The CDR3 protein is CASSRRGAGGSYNEQFF. In DNA form, the CDR3 reads TGCGCCAGCAGCCGCCGGGGAGCGGGGGGTTCTTACAATGAGCAGTTCTTC.

This chain joins TRBV19 and TRBJ1-1, with unresolved D. CDR3 length equals 13 residues. V lost 4 bases and J lost 1, with 7 bases in between. Looked up from germline, CDR1 is LNHDA and CDR2 is SQIVND (reference sequence). CDR3 protein: CASSTRGNTEAFF. The CDR3 DNA sequence: TGTGCCAGTAGTACTCGCGGGAACACTGAAGCTTTCTTT.

The gene calls are TRBV11-1 and TRBJ2-2, with 7 bases matching TRBD2. The CDR3 is 16 amino acids. Germline trimming cut 4 bases from V and 2 bases from J; bases unmatched to any gene: 7. Germline CDR1 SGHAT, CDR2 FQDESV (reference sequence). The CDR3 nucleotides read TGTGCCAGCAGCTCACCAACTAGCGCCAACACCGGGGAGCTGTTTTTT. This sequence encodes CASSSPTSANTGELFF.

V usage is TRBV5-8 and J usage is TRBJ2-7; D is possibly TRBD1 or TRBD2 (5 bases each). This CDR3 region has 16 residues. V lost 4 bases and J 0 bases, leaving 17 bases between the germline ends. The germline CDR1 and CDR2 sequences are SGHTS and YDEGEE. The CDR3 DNA reads as TGTGCCAGCAGCGGCGACCGGGGCCGCCTCTCCTACGAGCAGTACTTC. This codes for CASSGDRGRLSYEQYF.

The rearrangement joins TRBV13 to TRBJ2-3; TRBD2 agrees at 11 bases. Germline V CDR1 and CDR2: PRHDT, FYEKMQ (reference sequence). The CDR3 sequence is 16 residues long. Unmatched junction bases numbered 2, after V lost 3 bases and J lost 0 bases. The CDR3 nucleotides are TGTGCCAGCAGCTTTAGCGGGGGGGGTAGCACAGATACGCAGTATTTT. Its protein is CASSFSGGGSTDTQYF.